The source of this TCR beta chain is a study of cytomegalovirus exposure and HLA in healthy donors. Findings and caveats of the study: According to an earlier analysis, most TCR beta V segments yielded productive rearrangements about 87% or about 30% of the time.

Germline CDR1 reads LGHNA; CDR2 reads YNFKEQ. After removal of 4 bases from V and 9 bases from J, the junction contained 8 bases not matched to a gene. This CDR3 spans 16 amino acids. About this clone: Its antigen is unknown.

The PCR made use of 60 Vbeta and 13 Jbeta primers. Clones were read by immunoSEQ multiplex PCR, and TCRdb kept only the in-frame ones, dropping some. Among fewer than 140,000 clones listed, around 71% were seen once. This TCR derives from a boy aged 10-17 years in good health and CMV-seronegative. J is TRBJ2-1 and V is TRBV4-2, with TRBD2 matching over 14 bases. Sequencing was done on a sample of PBMCs. DNA of the CDR3: TGTGCCAGCAGCCTACCCGGGACTAGCGGGAGATCTGAGCAGTTCTTC. This encodes CASSLPGTSGRSEQFF.